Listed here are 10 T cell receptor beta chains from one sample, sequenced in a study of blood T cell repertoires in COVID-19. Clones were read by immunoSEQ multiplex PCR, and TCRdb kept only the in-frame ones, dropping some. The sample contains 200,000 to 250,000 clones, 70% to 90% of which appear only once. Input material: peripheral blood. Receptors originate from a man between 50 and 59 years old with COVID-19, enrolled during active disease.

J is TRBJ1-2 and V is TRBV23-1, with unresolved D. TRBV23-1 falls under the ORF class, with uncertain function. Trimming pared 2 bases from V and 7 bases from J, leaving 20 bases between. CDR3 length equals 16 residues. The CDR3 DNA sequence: TGCGCCAGCAGTCAACATAGCGTCCCTTTGCGGAGTGGCTACACCTTC. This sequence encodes CASSQHSVPLRSGYTF.

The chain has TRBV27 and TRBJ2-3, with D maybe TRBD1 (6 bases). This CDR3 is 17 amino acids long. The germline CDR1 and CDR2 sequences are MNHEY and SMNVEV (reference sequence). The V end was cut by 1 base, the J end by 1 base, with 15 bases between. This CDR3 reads CASSLFPRGSGTDTQYF. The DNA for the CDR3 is TGTGCCAGCAGTTTATTCCCCAGGGGATCGGGCACAGATACGCAGTATTTT.

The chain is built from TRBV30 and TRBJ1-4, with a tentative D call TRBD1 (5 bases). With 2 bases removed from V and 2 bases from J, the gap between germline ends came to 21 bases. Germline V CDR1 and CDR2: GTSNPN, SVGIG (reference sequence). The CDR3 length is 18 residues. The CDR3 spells CAWSPTDGFRGTNEKLFF. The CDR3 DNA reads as TGTGCCTGGAGTCCGACCGATGGGTTTCGGGGGACTAATGAAAAACTGTTTTTT. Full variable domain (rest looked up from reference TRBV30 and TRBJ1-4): SQTIHQWPATLVQPVGSPLSLECTVEGTSNPNLYWYRQAAGRGLQLLFYSVGIGQISSEVPQNLSASRPQDRQFILSSKKLLLSDSGFYLCAWSPTDGFRGTNEKLFFGSGTQLSVL.

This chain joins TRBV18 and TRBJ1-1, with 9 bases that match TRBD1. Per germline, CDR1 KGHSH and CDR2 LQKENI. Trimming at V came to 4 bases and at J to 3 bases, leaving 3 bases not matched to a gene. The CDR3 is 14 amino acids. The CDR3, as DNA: TGTGCCAGCTCACTAGGGACAGGGTACACTGAAGCTTTCTTT. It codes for CASSLGTGYTEAFF. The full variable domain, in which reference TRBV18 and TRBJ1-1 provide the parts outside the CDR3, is NAGVMQNPRHLVRRRGQEARLRCSPMKGHSHVYWYRQLPEEGLKFMVYLQKENIIDESGMPKERFSAEFPKEGPSILRIQQVVRGDSAAYFCASSLGTGYTEAFFGQGTRLTVV.

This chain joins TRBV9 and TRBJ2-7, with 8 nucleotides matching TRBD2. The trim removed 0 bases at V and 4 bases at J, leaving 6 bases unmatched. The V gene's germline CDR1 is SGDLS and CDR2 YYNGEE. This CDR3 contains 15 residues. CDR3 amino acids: CASSVGAAGGYEQYF. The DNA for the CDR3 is TGTGCCAGCAGCGTAGGAGCGGCGGGGGGTTACGAGCAGTACTTC. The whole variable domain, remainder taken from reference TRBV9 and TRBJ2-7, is DSGVTQTPKHLITATGQRVTLRCSPRSGDLSVYWYQQSLDQGLQFLIQYYNGEERAKGNILERFSAQQFPDLHSELNLSSLELGDSALYFCASSVGAAGGYEQYFGPGTRLTVT.

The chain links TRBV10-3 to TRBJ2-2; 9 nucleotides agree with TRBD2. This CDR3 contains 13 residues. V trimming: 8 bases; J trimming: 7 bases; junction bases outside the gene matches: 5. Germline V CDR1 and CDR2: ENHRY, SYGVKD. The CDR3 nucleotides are TGTGCCATCCAGCGGGAGGCGGTCGGGGAGCTGTTTTTT. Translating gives CAIQREAVGELFF.

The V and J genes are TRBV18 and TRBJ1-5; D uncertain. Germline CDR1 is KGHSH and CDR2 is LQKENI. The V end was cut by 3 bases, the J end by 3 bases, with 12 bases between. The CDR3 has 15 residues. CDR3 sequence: CASSPGVDDNQPQHF. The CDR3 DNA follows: TGTGCCAGCTCACCCGGGGTGGATGACAATCAGCCCCAGCATTTT.

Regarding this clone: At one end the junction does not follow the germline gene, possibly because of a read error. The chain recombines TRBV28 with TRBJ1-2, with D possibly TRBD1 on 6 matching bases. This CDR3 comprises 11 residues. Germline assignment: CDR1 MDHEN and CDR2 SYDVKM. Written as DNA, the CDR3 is TGTGCCAGCAGTTTAAGACAGGCCCTCTCCTTC. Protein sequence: CASSLRQALSF.

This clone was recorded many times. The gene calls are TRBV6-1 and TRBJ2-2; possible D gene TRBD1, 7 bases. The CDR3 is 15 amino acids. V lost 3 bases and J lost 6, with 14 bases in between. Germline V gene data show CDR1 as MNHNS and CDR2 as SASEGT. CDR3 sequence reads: CASSEGQGEAGELFF. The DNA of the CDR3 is TGTGCCAGCAGTGAGGGGCAGGGGGAGGCCGGGGAGCTGTTTTTT.

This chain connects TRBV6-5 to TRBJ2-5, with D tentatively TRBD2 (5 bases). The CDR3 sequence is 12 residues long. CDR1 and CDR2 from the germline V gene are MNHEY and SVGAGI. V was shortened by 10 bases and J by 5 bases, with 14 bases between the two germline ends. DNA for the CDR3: TGTGCCACGGTACCATGGAGGGAGACCCAGTACTTC. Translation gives CATVPWRETQYF.